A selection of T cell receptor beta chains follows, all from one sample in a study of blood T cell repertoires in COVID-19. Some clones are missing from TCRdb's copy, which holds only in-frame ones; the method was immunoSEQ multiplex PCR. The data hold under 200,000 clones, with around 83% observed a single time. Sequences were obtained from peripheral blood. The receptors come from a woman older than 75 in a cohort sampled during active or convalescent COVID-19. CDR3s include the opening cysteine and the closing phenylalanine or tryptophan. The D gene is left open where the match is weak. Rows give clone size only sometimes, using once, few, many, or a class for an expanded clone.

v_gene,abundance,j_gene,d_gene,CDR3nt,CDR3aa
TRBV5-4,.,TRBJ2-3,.,TGTGCCAGCACCCGGGGGGGGACAGTCACAGATACGCAGTATTTT,CASTRGGTVTDTQYF
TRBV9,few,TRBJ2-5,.,TGTGCCAGCAGCGGTGGGAGCATTACACAAGAGACCCAGTACTTC,CASSGGSITQETQYF
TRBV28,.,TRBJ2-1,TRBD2,TGTGCCAGCAGCTTTAACCCCAGACTAGCGGCAGCCCCCTACAATGAGCAGTTCTTC,CASSFNPRLAAAPYNEQFF
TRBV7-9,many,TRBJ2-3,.,TGTGCCAGCAGCTTAGGCGGGGCTCTGGGAGATACGCAGTATTTT,CASSLGGALGDTQYF
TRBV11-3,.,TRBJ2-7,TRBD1,TGTGCCAGCAGCCGAGTGGGGACAGGGTCCTACGAGCAGTACTTC,CASSRVGTGSYEQYF
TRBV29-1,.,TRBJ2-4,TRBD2,TGCAGCGTTGCGGCTAGCGGTATAAACATTCAGTACTTC,CSVAASGINIQYF
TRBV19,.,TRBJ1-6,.,TGTGCCAGTCGCAGGCAGGATTCACCCCTCCACTTT,CASRRQDSPLHF
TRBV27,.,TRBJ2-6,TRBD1,TGTGCCAGCAGCAGACAGGGTCCCTCTGGGGCCAACGTCCTGACTTTC,CASSRQGPSGANVLTF
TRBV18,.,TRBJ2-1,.,TGTGCCAGCTCCCCCAGACCGGGGAGCGTGGTGGAGGATGAGCAGTTCTTC,CASSPRPGSVVEDEQFF
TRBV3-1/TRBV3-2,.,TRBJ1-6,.,TGTGCCAGCAGTATGACCCAGGGTAATTCACCCCTCCACTTT,CASSMTQGNSPLHF
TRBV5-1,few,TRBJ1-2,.,TGCGCCAGCAGCTTCGGGGAACATGGCTACACCTTC,CASSFGEHGYTF
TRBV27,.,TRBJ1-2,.,TGTGCCAGCAGTTTATCCAGGGGAAACTATGGCTACACCTTC,CASSLSRGNYGYTF
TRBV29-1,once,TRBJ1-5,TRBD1,TGCAGCGTTCGACAGGGAAATCAGCCCCAGCATTTT,CSVRQGNQPQHF
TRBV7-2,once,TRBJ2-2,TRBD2,TGTGCCAGCAGCTTACCCTCAGGACTAGGGTCTACCGGGGAGCTGTTTTTT,CASSLPSGLGSTGELFF
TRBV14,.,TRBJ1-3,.,TGTGCCAGCAGCACACGACAGTATTTCTCTGGAAACACCATATATTTT,CASSTRQYFSGNTIYF
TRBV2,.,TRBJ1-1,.,TGTGCCATCGCCAGGACAGCTGAAGCTTTCTTT,CAIARTAEAFF
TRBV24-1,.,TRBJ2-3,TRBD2,TGTGCCACCGAGAATAGCGGGAGTCTGAGCACAGATACGCAGTATTTT,CATENSGSLSTDTQYF
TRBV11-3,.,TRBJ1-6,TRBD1,TGTGCCAGCAGCCGACAGGGCACTAATTCACCCCTCCACTTT,CASSRQGTNSPLHF
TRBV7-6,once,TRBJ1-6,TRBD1,TGTGCCAGCAGCTTAGCGTTCCGAGACAGGGATTCACCCCTCCACTTT,CASSLAFRDRDSPLHF
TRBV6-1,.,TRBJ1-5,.,TGTGCCAGCAGTGAAGTCACTACCTTGACCTATCAGCCCCAGCATTTT,CASSEVTTLTYQPQHF
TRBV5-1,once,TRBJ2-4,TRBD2,TGCGCCAGCAGCGGGACTAGCTGGGAACGAAACATTCAGTACTTC,CASSGTSWERNIQYF
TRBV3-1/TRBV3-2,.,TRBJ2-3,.,TGTGCCAGCAGCCTGCGAACAGATACGCAGTATTTT,CASSLRTDTQYF
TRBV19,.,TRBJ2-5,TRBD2,TGTGCCAGTAGTAAAGGCCGCGGGACTAGCGGGAGTGAGACCCAGTACTTC,CASSKGRGTSGSETQYF
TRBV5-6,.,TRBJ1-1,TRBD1,TGTGCCAGCAGATGGGGACAGGGGGCATACACTGAAGCTTTCTTT,CASRWGQGAYTEAFF
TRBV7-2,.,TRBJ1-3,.,TGTGCCAGCAGCTTAGGTCTAGGGGCAGCTGGAAACACCATATATTTT,CASSLGLGAAGNTIYF
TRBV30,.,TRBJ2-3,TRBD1,TGTGCCTGGACCGACAGGGCACACACAGATACGCAGTATTTT,CAWTDRAHTDTQYF
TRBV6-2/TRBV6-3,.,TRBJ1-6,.,TGTGCCAGCAGTTATGAGCGGATGGCAGGTAATTCACCCCTCCACTTT,CASSYERMAGNSPLHF
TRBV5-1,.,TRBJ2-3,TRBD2,TGCGCCAGCAGCTTTACGGGAGGGGGAGATACGCAGTATTTT,CASSFTGGGDTQYF
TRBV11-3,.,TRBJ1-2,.,TGTGCCAGCAGCCGACAGAACTATGGCTACACCTTC,CASSRQNYGYTF
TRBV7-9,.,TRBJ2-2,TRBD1,TGTGCCAGCAGCTTACAGGGGGCAAGGACCGGGGAGCTGTTTTTT,CASSLQGARTGELFF
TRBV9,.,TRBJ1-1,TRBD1,TGTGCCAGCAGCGCCACTACAGGGGACACTGAAGCTTTCTTT,CASSATTGDTEAFF
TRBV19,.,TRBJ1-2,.,TGTGCCAGCCTTAAAGCGGGGAATTATGGCTACACCTTC,CASLKAGNYGYTF
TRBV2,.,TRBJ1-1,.,TGTGCCAGCAGATCGGGGGGGTATGAGCAAGAAACTGAAGCTTTCTTT,CASRSGGYEQETEAFF
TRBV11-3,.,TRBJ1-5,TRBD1,TGTGCCAGCAGCTTAGCCAATTATACAGGGGCTGGCAATCAGCCCCAGCATTTT,CASSLANYTGAGNQPQHF
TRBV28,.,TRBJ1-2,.,TGTGCCATCCTGGACAGTGAGGACTATGGCTACACCTTC,CAILDSEDYGYTF
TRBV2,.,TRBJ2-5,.,TGTGCCAGCAGTGTTGATCCCCGCGGTACCCAGTACTTC,CASSVDPRGTQYF
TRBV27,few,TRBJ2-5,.,TGTGCCAGCAGTTTAATTTCTAGAGAGACCCAGTACTTC,CASSLISRETQYF
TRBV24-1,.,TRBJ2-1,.,TGTGCCACCAGTGCGTCCGGAGAAACGTTCTTC,CATSASGETFF
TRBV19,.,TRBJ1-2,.,TGTGCCAGTAGTATAGCCCCGGTCGGCTATGGCTACACCTTC,CASSIAPVGYGYTF
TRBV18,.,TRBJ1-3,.,TGTGCCAGCTCAGTGCAGGGTGTGAGTGGAAACACCATATATTTT,CASSVQGVSGNTIYF
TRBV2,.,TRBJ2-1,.,TGTGCCAGCAGACCCCTCCAGGGTCTTCTCTTC,CASRPLQGLLF